This TCR beta chain comes out of a study of T cell responses to AZD1222 COVID-19 vaccine. The study's findings and limits: The donor cohort was predominantly white British with a female majority, and clonal diversity may have been underestimated.

TCRdb's copy holds only in-frame clones and misses some; the assay was immunoSEQ multiplex PCR. This sample yields 90,000 to 120,000 clones, of which 85% to 90% are seen a single time; 15% to 20% belongs to the top ten. Looked up from germline, CDR1 is SGHNT and CDR2 is YYREEE (reference sequence). The V end lost 2 bases, the J end lost 5 bases, and 17 bases lay between the germline ends. This CDR3 is 16 amino acids long. With respect to this clone: Its antigen is not known.

The gene calls are TRBV5-4 and TRBJ2-1; D possibly corresponds to TRBD2 (6 bases). The sequence was obtained from an adult in good health. This specimen consisted of peripheral blood, obtained on day 0 of AZD1222 vaccination. CDR3 amino acids: CASSFTVVEGHNEQFF. CDR3 nucleotides: TGTGCCAGCAGCTTTACGGTGGTGGAGGGACACAATGAGCAGTTCTTC.